This note documents a single TCR beta chain sequence. The antigen it binds to is not known. Within one base of it there is no much larger clone, and no base qualities were kept. Library preparation used the immunoSEQ multiplex PCR assay. TCRdb took over this immuneACCESS table, retaining in-frame rearrangements with V and J assigned. Such tables are incomplete; in checked studies, under half of the missing clones stem from an unresolved V gene, and the remainder is unexplained. The sample data list 65,000 to 95,000 clones, and more than 85% of these were observed just once. The ten largest clones represent 2.6% of the sample. These data belong to a study of T cell changes during pregnancy in multiple sclerosis (dated by TCRdb to 2018 to 2020). With respect to the entire study: Changes in the T cell repertoire over the course of pregnancy were examined in this study in women with multiple sclerosis.

Germline trimming amounts to 0 bases on V and 7 bases on J, with 4 as the count of junction bases outside the gene matches. The CDR3 measures 15 amino acids from cysteine to phenylalanine. CDR3 DNA only is kept here, 45 bases in frame from base 1. From the germline V gene (reference sequence), CDR1 is SEHNR and CDR2 is FQNEAQ. The sample in question was peripheral blood, obtained after pregnancy. This sequence uses TRBV7-9 and TRBJ2-7, with 12 bases matching TRBD2. The source is a female donor in good health, enrolled as a control in a pregnancy study. The CDR3 protein sequence reads: CASSLASGLAGEQYF. The nucleotide sequence reads as follows: TGTGCCAGCAGCTTAGCGTCCGGACTAGCGGGAGAGCAGTACTTC.